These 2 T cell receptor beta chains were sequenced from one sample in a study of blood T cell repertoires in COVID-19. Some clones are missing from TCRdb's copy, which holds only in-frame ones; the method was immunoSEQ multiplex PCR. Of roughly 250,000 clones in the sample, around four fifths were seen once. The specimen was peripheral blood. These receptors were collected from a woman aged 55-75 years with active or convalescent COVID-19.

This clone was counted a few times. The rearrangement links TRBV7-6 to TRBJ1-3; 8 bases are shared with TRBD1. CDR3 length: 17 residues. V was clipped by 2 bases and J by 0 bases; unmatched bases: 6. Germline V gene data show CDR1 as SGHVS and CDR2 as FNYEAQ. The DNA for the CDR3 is TGTGCCAGCAGCTTATTGACAGGGGTCGTCTCTGGAAACACCATATATTTT. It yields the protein CASSLLTGVVSGNTIYF.

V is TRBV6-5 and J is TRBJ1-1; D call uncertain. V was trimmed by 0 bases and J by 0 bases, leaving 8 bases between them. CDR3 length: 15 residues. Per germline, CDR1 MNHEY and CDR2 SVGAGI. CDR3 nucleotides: TGTGCCAGCAGTTACTCGGGAGGGATGAACACTGAAGCTTTCTTT. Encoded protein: CASSYSGGMNTEAFF.